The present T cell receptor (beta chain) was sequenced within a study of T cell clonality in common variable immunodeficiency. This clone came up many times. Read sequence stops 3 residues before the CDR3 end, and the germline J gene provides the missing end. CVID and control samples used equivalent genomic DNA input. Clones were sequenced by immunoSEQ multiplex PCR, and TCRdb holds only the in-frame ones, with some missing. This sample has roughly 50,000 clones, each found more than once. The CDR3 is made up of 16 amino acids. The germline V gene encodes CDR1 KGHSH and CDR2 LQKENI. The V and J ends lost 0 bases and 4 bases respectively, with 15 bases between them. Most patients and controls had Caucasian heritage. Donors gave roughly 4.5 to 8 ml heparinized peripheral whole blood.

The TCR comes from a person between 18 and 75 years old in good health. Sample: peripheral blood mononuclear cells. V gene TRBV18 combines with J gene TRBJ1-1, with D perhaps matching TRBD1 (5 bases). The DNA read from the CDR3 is TGTGCCAGCTCACCACCGTCTCTGGGGAGGGGCACTGAA. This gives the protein CASSPPSLGRGTE. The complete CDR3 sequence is CASSPPSLGRGTEAFF. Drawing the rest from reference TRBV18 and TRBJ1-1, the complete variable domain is NAGVMQNPRHLVRRRGQEARLRCSPMKGHSHVYWYRQLPEEGLKFMVYLQKENIIDESGMPKERFSAEFPKEGPSILRIQQVVRGDSAAYFCASSPPSLGRGTEAFFGQGTRLTVV.